The clone carrying this TCR beta chain was found once. The antigen is not known. Frozen unsorted single-cell suspensions supplied the genomic DNA. This sample stems from a study of immune cell composition in non-small cell lung cancer. Study-wide findings and caveats: Dominant in vivo tumour-associated clones were not shown to share tumour-reactive sequences. Tumour TCR-beta clonality showed no significant link to smoking pack-years.

Sequencing was performed with immunoSEQ multiplex PCR; in TCRdb, only in-frame clones are kept and a portion is missing. The sample shows 14,000 to 15,000 clones, 55% to 70% of them seen only once. Germline CDR1 reads SGDLS; CDR2 reads YYNGEE. Trimming removed 3 bases from V and 5 bases from J; junction bases left unmatched: 8. The CDR3 extends over 16 amino acids. The rearrangement joins TRBV9 to TRBJ2-5; 12 bases are a match to TRBD2. The TCR comes from a human donor with non-small cell lung cancer. The sample consisted of lung tumor tissue. Written as DNA, the CDR3 is TGTGCCAGCAGCGCAGGTACTAGCGGGGGGCCCGAGACCCAGTACTTC. Translating it yields CASSAGTSGGPETQYF.